These T cell receptor beta chains were read from a single sample in a study of T-cell memory formation after mild COVID-19. TCRdb recomputed calls from the 5' RACE reads with MiXCR, one row per CDR3 protein. The table records over 12,000 distinct CDR3 sequences, about a fifth of them present only once. The sequenced sample was PBMCs or a T cell subset sorted from them (not recorded which). These receptors were obtained from a man aged 18 to 30 who had mild COVID-19 (a few samples of this study predate the infection). Cell type and time point are not known. Each CDR3 is given with its conserved first and last residue. A D gene is named only where the DNA matches it firmly. A clone size is listed for some rows: how often the clone was seen (once, few, many), or a class if it is expanded.

TRBV7-2	few	TRBD2	TRBJ2-1	CASRPRAGGPSNEQFF	TGTGCCAGCCGCCCAAGAGCGGGAGGGCCAAGCAATGAGCAGTTCTTC
TRBV7-3	many	-	TRBJ2-6	CASSSNGRSGANVLTF	TGTGCCAGCAGCTCCAACGGGAGATCTGGGGCCAACGTCCTGACTTTC
TRBV6-5	many	-	TRBJ2-5	CASSRNGDLRETQYF	TGTGCCAGCAGCCGCAACGGGGACTTACGGGAGACCCAGTACTTC
TRBV7-2	-	TRBD2	TRBJ2-1	CASSPGLEGNEQFF	TGTGCCAGCAGCCCGGGACTAGAAGGCAATGAGCAGTTCTTC
TRBV5-1	few	-	TRBJ1-3	CASSLVPSSGNTIYF	TGCGCCAGCAGCTTGGTTCCCAGCTCTGGAAACACCATATATTTT
TRBV7-9	-	-	TRBJ2-3	CASSLRPIGDTQYF	TGTGCCAGCAGCTTGAGGCCCATAGGCGATACGCAGTATTTT
TRBV7-7	-	-	TRBJ2-5	CASSLGRQETQYF	TGTGCCAGCAGCTTGGGACGGCAAGAGACCCAGTACTTC
TRBV28	many	TRBD1	TRBJ1-1	CASSLVTGALGEAFF	TGTGCCAGCAGTTTAGTTACAGGGGCTTTGGGCGAAGCTTTCTTT
TRBV3-1	once	TRBD2	TRBJ2-7	CASSQEGASGGARRYEQYF	TGTGCCAGCAGCCAAGAAGGTGCTAGCGGGGGGGCCAGGCGCTACGAGCAGTACTTC
TRBV20-1	many	-	TRBJ2-1	CSARANRRDEQFF	TGCAGTGCTAGAGCTAACCGTCGGGATGAGCAGTTCTTC
TRBV9	many	TRBD1	TRBJ1-2	CASSVDNRGANYGYTF	TGTGCCAGCAGCGTAGACAACAGGGGTGCTAACTATGGCTACACCTTC
TRBV6-2/TRBV6-3	many	-	TRBJ2-1	CASSYVLASYNEQFF	TGTGCCAGCAGTTACGTGCTAGCAAGCTACAATGAGCAGTTCTTC
TRBV27	many	TRBD1	TRBJ1-2	CASRGPSTGYGYTF	TGTGCCAGCAGGGGTCCATCGACAGGGTATGGCTACACCTTC
TRBV6-1	-	TRBD1	TRBJ1-2	CASSRTQGEGYTF	TGTGCCAGCAGCCGAACACAGGGGGAAGGCTACACCTTC
TRBV5-1	many	-	TRBJ1-6	CASSLGERSPLHF	TGCGCCAGCAGCTTGGGTGAGCGGTCACCCCTCCACTTT
TRBV5-1	-	-	TRBJ1-2	CASSYIYPANYGYTF	TGCGCCAGCAGCTACATTTACCCAGCTAACTATGGCTACACCTTC
TRBV20-1	medium-sized	TRBD1	TRBJ2-3	CSAGQARTDTQYF	TGCAGTGCTGGACAGGCCCGGACAGATACGCAGTATTTT
TRBV27	few	TRBD2	TRBJ2-3	CASSLPAGGRGTDTQYF	TGTGCCAGCAGTTTACCAGCGGGGGGCAGGGGTACAGATACGCAGTATTTT
TRBV5-1	many	-	TRBJ1-1	CASSLYSLNTEAFF	TGCGCCAGCAGCTTGTATAGTCTGAACACTGAAGCTTTCTTT
TRBV10-3	few	-	TRBJ1-5	CAISGTPVGVDQPQHF	TGTGCCATCAGCGGGACTCCGGTGGGTGTAGATCAGCCCCAGCATTTT
TRBV7-2	medium-sized	TRBD2	TRBJ2-3	CASSSSSGAEYF	TGTGCCAGCAGCTCAAGTAGCGGGGCGGAGTATTTT
TRBV25-1	many	-	TRBJ1-1	CASSDWRGAEAGPAFF	TGTGCCAGCAGTGATTGGCGAGGGGCCGAGGCAGGGCCGGCTTTCTTT
TRBV5-6	few	TRBD2	TRBJ2-5	CASSRGGGQETQYF	TGTGCCAGCAGCCGCGGGGGGGGGCAAGAGACCCAGTACTTC
TRBV7-2	-	-	TRBJ1-1	CASSPRPGGMNTEAFF	TGTGCCAGCAGCCCCCGGCCAGGAGGGATGAACACTGAAGCTTTCTTT
TRBV27	many	TRBD2	TRBJ2-3	CASSLWGLAGITDTQYF	TGTGCCAGCAGTTTATGGGGACTAGCGGGGATCACAGATACGCAGTATTTT
TRBV5-4	-	TRBD2	TRBJ2-3	CASSPRLAGAGADTQYF	TGTGCCAGCAGCCCTCGACTAGCGGGGGCCGGGGCAGATACGCAGTATTTT
TRBV7-9	few	-	TRBJ2-3	CASSFTPDTQYF	TGTGCCAGCAGTTTTACACCAGATACGCAGTATTTT
TRBV6-2/TRBV6-3	many	TRBD2	TRBJ2-3	CASSSSGGPQYF	TGTGCCAGCAGTTCCAGCGGGGGCCCGCAGTATTTT
TRBV7-9	many	TRBD2	TRBJ2-1	CASSLDIAGRHNEQFF	TGTGCCAGCAGCTTAGATATAGCGGGGAGACACAATGAGCAGTTCTTC
TRBV6-5	many	-	TRBJ2-6	CASSYGTPGANVLTF	TGTGCCAGCAGTTACGGGACACCTGGGGCCAACGTCCTGACTTTC
TRBV6-5	once	-	TRBJ2-5	CASSYSGFETQYF	TGTGCCAGCAGTTACTCAGGGTTCGAGACCCAGTACTTC
TRBV6-6	few	-	TRBJ2-1	CASSFTSRNEQFF	TGTGCCAGCAGCTTTACTAGCAGGAATGAGCAGTTCTTC
TRBV9	few	TRBD1	TRBJ1-2	CASSPPAQGAYGYTF	TGTGCCAGCAGCCCCCCTGCCCAGGGGGCCTATGGCTACACCTTC
TRBV27	-	-	TRBJ2-3	CASFGGASTDTQYF	TGTGCCAGTTTTGGGGGGGCTAGCACAGATACGCAGTATTTT
TRBV6-5	few	TRBD1	TRBJ1-4	CASRSGQGREKLFF	TGTGCCAGCAGGTCTGGACAGGGCCGTGAAAAACTGTTTTTT
TRBV6-5	-	TRBD1	TRBJ2-7	CASSYSYGTEVYEQYF	TGTGCCAGCAGTTACTCGTATGGGACAGAGGTCTACGAGCAGTACTTC
TRBV10-3	many	-	TRBJ1-5	CASRQDHLSNQPQHF	TGTGCCAGCCGACAGGATCACCTTAGCAATCAGCCCCAGCATTTT
TRBV7-9	few	-	TRBJ2-4	CASSSSGQNIQYF	TGTGCCAGCAGCTCTTCCGGCCAAAACATTCAGTACTTC
TRBV6-2/TRBV6-3	-	-	TRBJ2-4	CASSYWGTQYF	TGTGCCAGCAGTTATTGGGGCACTCAGTACTTC
TRBV27	many	-	TRBJ2-1	CASSRFNEQFF	TGTGCCAGCAGCAGATTCAATGAGCAGTTCTTC
TRBV12-3/TRBV12-4	-	-	TRBJ1-1	CASSFGGGAFF	TGTGCCAGCAGTTTCGGGGGGGGAGCTTTCTTT
TRBV4-1	many	TRBD1	TRBJ1-4	CASSQFVSLTGDINEKLFF	TGCGCCAGCAGCCAGTTCGTTTCGCTAACAGGGGACATTAATGAAAAACTGTTTTTT
TRBV30	-	TRBD1	TRBJ2-5	CAHGQGAFSGYGETQYF	TGTGCCCACGGACAGGGGGCCTTTAGCGGGTATGGGGAGACCCAGTACTTC
TRBV7-2	many	TRBD1	TRBJ1-4	CASSLEAGGIGKLFF	TGTGCCAGCAGCTTAGAGGCAGGGGGCATCGGAAAACTGTTTTTT
TRBV12-3/TRBV12-4	-	-	TRBJ2-7	CASSSGIYEQYF	TGTGCCAGCAGTTCCGGAATCTACGAGCAGTACTTC
TRBV20-1	many	TRBD2	TRBJ2-3	CSARGTSGPRTDTQYF	TGCAGTGCTAGAGGAACTAGCGGACCACGCACAGATACGCAGTATTTT
TRBV4-3	-	-	TRBJ1-6	CASSQEGGSYSPLHF	TGCGCCAGCAGCCAAGAGGGGGGGTCGTATTCACCCCTCCACTTT
TRBV6-2/TRBV6-3	medium-sized	TRBD1	TRBJ2-3	CASSYSMDRHTDTQYF	TGTGCCAGCAGTTACTCGATGGACAGGCACACAGATACGCAGTATTTT
TRBV27	many	TRBD1	TRBJ2-3	CASGAGTAPFPTDTQYF	TGTGCCAGCGGAGCCGGGACAGCTCCCTTTCCCACAGATACGCAGTATTTT
TRBV18	-	-	TRBJ1-1	CASSQEQGVGTEAFF	TGTGCCAGCTCACAGGAACAGGGAGTAGGCACTGAAGCTTTCTTT
TRBV5-5	-	-	TRBJ2-3	CASFRRRRVDTDTQYF	TGTGCCAGCTTTAGGAGACGGAGAGTCGACACAGATACGCAGTATTTT
TRBV27	-	TRBD1	TRBJ2-7	CASSQTGYNEQYF	TGTGCCAGCAGCCAGACAGGGTACAATGAGCAGTACTTC
TRBV7-2	many	-	TRBJ1-1	CASSTRSAGEAFF	TGTGCCAGCAGCACCAGATCGGCGGGTGAAGCTTTCTTT
TRBV3-1	many	TRBD2	TRBJ2-1	CASSLSGEGNEQFF	TGTGCCAGCAGCTTAAGCGGGGAGGGCAATGAGCAGTTCTTC
TRBV4-3	many	-	TRBJ1-1	CASSHDDWGSDTEAFF	TGCGCCAGCAGCCATGACGATTGGGGTTCGGACACTGAAGCTTTCTTT
TRBV5-1	many	TRBD2	TRBJ2-1	CASSSGLAGVSSYNEQFF	TGCGCCAGCAGCTCTGGACTAGCGGGGGTGAGCTCCTACAATGAGCAGTTCTTC
TRBV20-1	many	TRBD2	TRBJ2-5	CSARDRTSGVETQYF	TGCAGTGCTAGAGACCGGACTAGCGGGGTGGAGACCCAGTACTTC
TRBV7-2	many	-	TRBJ1-2	CASSLEGSNYGYTF	TGTGCCAGCAGCTTAGAGGGTTCTAACTATGGCTACACCTTC